The clone carrying this T cell receptor beta chain came up many times. No antigen is known for it. Germline CDR1 SGHVS, CDR2 FQNEAQ. Losses at the gene ends were 5 bases for V and 5 bases for J; bases not matched to a gene: 6. CDR3 length: 16 amino acids. This specimen comes from a study of T cells in Graves' hyperthyroidism and ophthalmopathy. General observations from the study: Median prediction lead before ophthalmopathy onset was 5.5 to 7 months with the model.

The source material, RNA transcripts, was used to amplify TCR beta CDR3 regions. In the first-round RT-PCR of the TCR CDR3, the HTBI primer set was used. TCRdb ran MiXCR on the multiplex PCR reads and lists one entry per CDR3 protein. Altogether over 300,000 distinct CDR3 sequences are present, approximately 13% being singletons, with the ten largest covering 9.5% to 12%. Clinical symptoms, serum thyroxine and TRAb, thyroid ultrasound and orbital computed tomography were used for the diagnoses. This TCR derives from a woman in her fifties or sixties with Graves' hyperthyroidism. What was sequenced was blood. The J gene is TRBJ2-2, the V gene TRBV7-8, with 12 bases aligning to TRBD2. CDR3 in amino acids: CASSPGTSGRTGELFF. CDR3 in DNA: TGTGCCAGCAGCCCAGGGACTAGCGGGCGGACCGGGGAGCTGTTTTTT.